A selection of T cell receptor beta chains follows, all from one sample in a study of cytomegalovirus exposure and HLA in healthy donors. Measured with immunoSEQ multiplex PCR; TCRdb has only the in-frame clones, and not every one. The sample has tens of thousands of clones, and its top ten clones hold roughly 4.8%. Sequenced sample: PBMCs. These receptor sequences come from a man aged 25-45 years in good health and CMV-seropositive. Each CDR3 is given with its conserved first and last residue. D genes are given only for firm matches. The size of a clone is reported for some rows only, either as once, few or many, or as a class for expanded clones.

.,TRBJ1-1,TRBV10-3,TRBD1,TGTGCCATCAGTGACAGACAGGGGGAGAACACTGAAGCTTTCTTT,CAISDRQGENTEAFF
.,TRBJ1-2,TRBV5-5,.,TGTGCCAGCAGCACCGGGAATCTCCGCTATGGCTACACCTTC,CASSTGNLRYGYTF
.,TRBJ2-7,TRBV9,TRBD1,TGTGCCAGCAGCGCCCCGGGACAGCCCTACGAGCAGTACTTC,CASSAPGQPYEQYF
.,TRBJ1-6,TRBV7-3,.,TGTGCCAGCAGCTTCTCAGGGCCTAATTCACCCCTCCACTTT,CASSFSGPNSPLHF
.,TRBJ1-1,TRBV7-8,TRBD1,TGCGCCAGCAGCTTGGGAGAATTCGGACAGGCTGAAGCTTTCTTT,CASSLGEFGQAEAFF
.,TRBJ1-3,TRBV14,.,TGTGCCAGCAGCCATGACGAGGGACTTCCTTTCTCATACCGCTCTGGAAACACCATATATTTT,CASSHDEGLPFSYRSGNTIYF
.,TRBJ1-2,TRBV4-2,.,TGTGCCAGCAGCCAAGATCCAGGGGCGAGGGATGGCTACACCTTC,CASSQDPGARDGYTF
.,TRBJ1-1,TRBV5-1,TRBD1,TGCGCCAGCAGCTCGGGGCCAGGCTTCCCGGGACAGGGGGGGAACACTGAAGCTTTCTTT,CASSSGPGFPGQGGNTEAFF
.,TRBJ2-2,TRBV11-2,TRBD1,TGTGCCAGCAGCTTGGGACAGCTTCCGAAGGAGCTGTTTTTT,CASSLGQLPKELFF
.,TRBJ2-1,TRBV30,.,TGTGCCTGGAGCACTTCAACCTCAAGGGAGCTCATTGATGAGCAGTTCTTC,CAWSTSTSRELIDEQFF
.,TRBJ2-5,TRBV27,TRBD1,TGTGCCAGCAGTTTCGGACAGGGGGCTGGTAGGACCCAGTACTTC,CASSFGQGAGRTQYF
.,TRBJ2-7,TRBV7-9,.,TGTGCCAGCAGCTTAGGGGGCATTGGGGCCTACGAGCAGTACTTC,CASSLGGIGAYEQYF
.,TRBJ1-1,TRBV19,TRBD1,TGTGCCAGTAGTACGTCAGGGGGCGCCGGGACTGAAGCTTTCTTT,CASSTSGGAGTEAFF
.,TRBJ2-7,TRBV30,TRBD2,TGTGCCTGGAGTGTACGGGAGGAGATAAGCGCCTACGAGCAGTACTTC,CAWSVREEISAYEQYF
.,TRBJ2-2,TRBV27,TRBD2,TGTGCCAGCAGTTTATTGGCTAGCGGGGGGACCACCGGGGAGCTGTTTTTT,CASSLLASGGTTGELFF
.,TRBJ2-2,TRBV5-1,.,TGCGCCAGCAGCTTGGGGGCCCTTAGAGATGCCGGGGAGCTGTTTTTT,CASSLGALRDAGELFF
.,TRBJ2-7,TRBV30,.,TGTGCCTGGAGCCCGGGGTTCTACGAGCAGTACTTC,CAWSPGFYEQYF
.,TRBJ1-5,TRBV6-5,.,TGTGCCAGCAGTTACAGGGGGGAGGGGCCCCAGCATTTT,CASSYRGEGPQHF
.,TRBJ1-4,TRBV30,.,TGTGCCTGGAGGCTACAGGGCGAACATGAAAAACTGTTTTTT,CAWRLQGEHEKLFF
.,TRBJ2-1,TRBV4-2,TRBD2,TGTGCCAGCAGCCAAGATAACCTAGCGGGGCGGGAAGACAATGAGCAGTTCTTC,CASSQDNLAGREDNEQFF
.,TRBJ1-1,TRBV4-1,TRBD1,TGCGCCAGCAGCCAAGAGGGGACAGGGACCTCAGTGGCTGAAGCTTTCTTT,CASSQEGTGTSVAEAFF
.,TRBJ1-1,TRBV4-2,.,TGTGCCAGCAGCCATTACTCACAGGCGGGAGACACTGAAGCTTTCTTT,CASSHYSQAGDTEAFF
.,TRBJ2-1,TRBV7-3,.,TGTGCCAGCAGCTTAGAGGGAGTAGGGTACAATGAGCAGTTCTTC,CASSLEGVGYNEQFF
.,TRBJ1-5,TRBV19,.,TGTGCCAGTAGTATCGGTGGGGCAGGCAGGCAGCCCCAGCATTTT,CASSIGGAGRQPQHF
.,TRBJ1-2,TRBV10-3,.,TGTGCCATTGGGGAAGCTCGGGGAGACTATGGCTACACCTTC,CAIGEARGDYGYTF
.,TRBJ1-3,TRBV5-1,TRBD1,TGCGCCAGCAGCTCGGGAGACAGGGTTGCCTCTGGAAACACCATATATTTT,CASSSGDRVASGNTIYF
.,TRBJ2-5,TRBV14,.,TGTGCCAGCAGTCCACCATCGACAGGACCTTGGCAAGAGACCCAGTACTTC,CASSPPSTGPWQETQYF
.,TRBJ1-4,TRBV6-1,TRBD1,TGTGCCAGCAGTGGACAATTTCAGGGGGCTTTCCAAACCCGTAATGAAAAACTGTTTTTT,CASSGQFQGAFQTRNEKLFF
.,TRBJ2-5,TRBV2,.,TGTGCCAGCACCAGAGAAGAGGGCGAGACCCAGTACTTC,CASTREEGETQYF
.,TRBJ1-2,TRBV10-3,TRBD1,TGTGCCATCAGTGAGCCTCTGGACCCGACAGGGAGTGGCTACACCTTC,CAISEPLDPTGSGYTF
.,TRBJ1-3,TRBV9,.,TGTGCCAGCAGCCCAAACACGAACTCTGGAAACACCATATATTTT,CASSPNTNSGNTIYF
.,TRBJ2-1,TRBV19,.,TGTGCCAGTAGTATAGATCCCAGGTCTGAGCAGTTCTTC,CASSIDPRSEQFF
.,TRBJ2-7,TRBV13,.,TGTGCCAGCAGCTTCGGAGTACGCCCCTACGAGCAGTACTTC,CASSFGVRPYEQYF
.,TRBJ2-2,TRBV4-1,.,TGCGCCAGCAGCCAAGTGGGCCCCGGGGAGCTGTTTTTT,CASSQVGPGELFF
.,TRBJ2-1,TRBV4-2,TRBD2,TGTGCCAGCAGCCGAACCCTAGCGGGAGGCCACAATGAGCAGTTCTTC,CASSRTLAGGHNEQFF
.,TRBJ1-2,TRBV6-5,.,TGTGCCAGCAGTTACGGGGGGGCGGTTAACTATGGCTACACCTTC,CASSYGGAVNYGYTF
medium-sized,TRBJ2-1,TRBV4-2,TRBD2,TGTGCCAGCAGCCGCGGGGGGCTAGCGGGGCATAATGAGCAGTTCTTC,CASSRGGLAGHNEQFF